Detailed here is one T cell receptor beta chain. Its antigen remains unknown. The CDR3 has 14 amino acids. CDR1 and CDR2 from the germline V gene are MDHEN and SYDVKM. V shed 2 bases and J 7 bases; nucleotides not matched to a gene: 5. This record comes from a study of cytomegalovirus exposure and HLA in healthy donors. Study-wide findings and caveats: Later work found that TCR association rates differed between HLA loci; DRB1 had the most and HLA-C the fewest. The study recorded 164 TCR beta chains that were cytomegalovirus-associated. Indistinguishable V segments, including TRBV6-2 and TRBV6-3, were excluded.

The PCR made use of 60 Vbeta and 13 Jbeta primers. Clones were read by immunoSEQ multiplex PCR, and TCRdb kept only the in-frame ones, dropping some. Counted here are roughly 150,000 clones, about 80% occurring once; the ten biggest clones make up 14%. The TCR comes from a woman in her thirties or forties in good health and CMV-seronegative. The chain uses TRBV28 and TRBJ1-2; TRBD1 matches 9 bases. The sequenced material came from PBMCs. CDR3 nucleotides: TGTGCCAGCAGTTTAACAGGGGGCGAAGGTGGCTACACCTTC. The encoded protein is CASSLTGGEGGYTF.